These 32 T cell receptor beta chains originate from one sample sequenced in a study of T cells in narcolepsy. Clones were sequenced by immunoSEQ multiplex PCR, and TCRdb holds only the in-frame ones, with some missing. The sample includes around 31,000 clones, around four fifths of them seen just once. The sample was CD45RA- memory CD4+ T cells from PBMCs. The source is a human donor with narcolepsy.

The chain uses TRBV15 and TRBJ2-7; D is unclear. The CDR3 has 18 amino acids. CDR1 and CDR2 (germline): LNHNV, YYDKDF (reference sequence). V was trimmed by 0 bases and J by 1 base, leaving 19 bases between them. The CDR3 protein is CATSRDLPLAAQSYEQYF. DNA of the CDR3: TGTGCCACCAGCAGAGATCTGCCCCTCGCGGCCCAATCCTACGAGCAGTACTTC.

In this sample, this clone turned up a few times. This chain links TRBV30 with TRBJ2-1; 8 nucleotides align to TRBD2. Germline V gene lookup returns CDR1 GTSNPN and CDR2 SVGIG (reference sequence). This CDR3 has 14 residues. V lost 3 bases to trimming and J lost 5 bases; unmatched junction nucleotides: 6. This CDR3 is CAWRVAGGDNEQFF. The CDR3 region has the DNA TGTGCCTGGAGGGTGGCGGGAGGCGACAATGAGCAGTTCTTC.

The gene calls are TRBV18 and TRBJ1-5; D remains unclear. Trimming removed 5 bases at V and 7 bases at J, with 12 bases between. The CDR3 is 13 amino acids. Germline CDR1 is KGHSH and CDR2 is LQKENI. CDR3 sequence reads: CASSTGEHQPQHF. The CDR3 DNA follows: TGTGCCAGCTCAACCGGGGAACACCAGCCCCAGCATTTT.

This clone was picked up a small number of times. The rearrangement links TRBV15 to TRBJ2-1; D possibly corresponds to TRBD1 (6 bases). This CDR3 contains 13 residues. The germline CDR1 and CDR2 sequences are LNHNV and YYDKDF (reference sequence). Trimming removed 3 bases from V and 9 bases from J, with 12 bases in between. The CDR3 region is CATSRTQGVEQFF. For the CDR3, the DNA is TGTGCCACCAGCAGGACACAGGGTGTTGAGCAGTTCTTC.

The count of this clone is one. This chain connects TRBV11-2 to TRBJ2-7, with 8 nucleotides matching TRBD2. Germline-derived CDR1 and CDR2 are SGHAT and FQNNGV. The CDR3 has 16 residues. Germline trimming cut 1 base from V and 2 bases from J; bases unmatched to any gene: 7. CDR3 region: CASSLGAGVGTYEQYF. CDR3 DNA sequence: TGTGCCAGCAGCTTAGGAGCGGGAGTAGGCACCTACGAGCAGTACTTC.

This sequence joins TRBV7-6 and TRBJ2-7, with TRBD2 matching 12 bases. Trimming removed 5 bases from V and 2 bases from J; junction bases left unmatched: 7. Germline V gives CDR1 SGHVS, CDR2 FNYEAQ. The CDR3 runs 16 residues. For the CDR3, the DNA is TGTGCCAGCAGCAGAGGACTAGCGGGATCCACCTACGAGCAGTACTTC. Translation gives CASSRGLAGSTYEQYF.

This clone was detected only a few times. The gene calls are TRBV19 and TRBJ2-3; D is uncertain. The CDR3 contains 14 residues. The ends were cut back, 5 bases at V and 0 bases at J, with 9 bases in the middle. The germline V gene has CDR1 LNHDA and CDR2 SQIVND (reference sequence). This chain's CDR3 is CASSSRASTDTQYF. CDR3 coding DNA: TGTGCCAGTAGTTCTCGGGCCAGCACAGATACGCAGTATTTT.

The chain's CDR3 is CASSAQDRFNTEAFF. CDR3 bases: TGTGCCAGCAGCGCACAGGACAGGTTTAACACTGAAGCTTTCTTT. The genes are TRBV7-2 and TRBJ1-1; 7 bases align to TRBD1. The CDR3 is made up of 15 amino acids. The germline CDR1 and CDR2 sequences are SGHTA and FQGNSA. Trimming at V came to 5 bases and at J to 2 bases, leaving 8 bases not matched to a gene.

The chain employs TRBV6-5 and TRBJ2-5, with D perhaps matching TRBD1 or TRBD2 (5 bases each). V lost 4 bases and J 6 bases, leaving 15 bases between the germline ends. The germline CDR1 and CDR2 sequences are MNHEY and SVGAGI. This CDR3 spans 14 amino acids. The CDR3 bases are TGTGCCAGCAGTTCTGGGACGTTGGGAAAGACCCAGTACTTC. Its translation: CASSSGTLGKTQYF.

CDR3 coding DNA: TGTGCCAGTGCCGGGACAGGGTTTTCCTACGAGCAGTACTTC. Protein sequence: CASAGTGFSYEQYF. The rearrangement joins TRBV19 to TRBJ2-7; TRBD1 aligns across 9 bases. Germline V CDR1 and CDR2: LNHDA, SQIVND (reference sequence). The CDR3 sequence is 14 residues long. V trimming: 8 bases; J trimming: 1 base; junction bases outside the gene matches: 6.

The chain employs TRBV15 and TRBJ2-3, with a tentative D call TRBD1 (7 bases). The CDR3 runs 16 residues. Trimming pared 0 bases from V and 9 bases from J, leaving 19 bases between. Germline-derived CDR1 and CDR2 are LNHNV and YYDKDF (reference sequence). DNA for the CDR3: TGTGCCACCAGCAGAGAGGCGGGACAGAGACTCCTCACGCAGTATTTT. This gives the protein CATSREAGQRLLTQYF.

This chain joins TRBV10-1 and TRBJ2-3, with D perhaps matching TRBD1 (6 bases). This CDR3 has 12 residues. V was pared by 8 bases and J by 3 bases, with 9 bases between. Germline loops: CDR1 WNHNN, CDR2 SYGVQD (reference sequence). The DNA for the CDR3 is TGCGCCAGCGCTCAGGGGACAGATACGCAGTATTTT. It codes for CASAQGTDTQYF.

The J gene is TRBJ1-2, the V gene TRBV28; TRBD1 might be the D (5 bases). Germline V gives CDR1 MDHEN, CDR2 SYDVKM. This CDR3 spans 12 amino acids. V was clipped by 6 bases and J by 5 bases, with 10 bases between them. The CDR3 here is CASSQGEYGYTF. The CDR3, as DNA: TGTGCCAGCAGCCAAGGGGAATATGGCTACACCTTC.

The rearrangement uses TRBV27 and TRBJ1-1; D remains unclear. Trimming left V 4 bases short and J 1 base short, with 13 bases between. CDR3 length: 15 residues. Germline V lookup: CDR1 MNHEY, CDR2 SMNVEV (reference sequence). CDR3 coding DNA: TGTGCCAGCAGTTCACTGGGCGTTGGGAACACTGAAGCTTTCTTT. It translates to CASSSLGVGNTEAFF.

The gene calls are TRBV9 and TRBJ2-3; D remains unclear. This CDR3 contains 14 residues. Deletions cut 4 bases from V and 5 bases from J, with 14 bases between. CDR1 SGDLS and CDR2 YYNGEE come from the germline V gene. In nucleotides, the CDR3 is TGTGCCAGCAGCCTGCGCGTTGTGGAAGATACGCAGTATTTT. Translation: CASSLRVVEDTQYF.

The sample holds one count of this clone. Just one base apart from a much larger clone, this may be a read error. This same CDR3 is encoded by further DNA sequences in the sample. CDR3 loop: CASSYDRGTGGYTF. The CDR3 nucleotides are TGTGCCAGCAGCTATGACCGAGGGACGGGGGGCTACACCTTC. This chain connects TRBV5-4 to TRBJ1-2, with D maybe TRBD1 (5 bases). Germline assignment: CDR1 SGHNT and CDR2 YYREEE (reference sequence). V lost 3 bases and J lost 8, with 17 bases in between. The CDR3 consists of 14 residues.

This chain connects TRBV5-1 to TRBJ2-7; TRBD2 matches 8 bases. The CDR3 runs 15 residues. Trimming took 0 bases from V and 0 from J; bases not matched to a gene: 2. Germline loops: CDR1 SGHRS, CDR2 YFSETQ. The CDR3 nucleotides read TGCGCCAGCAGCTTGGCGGGGGGGACCTCCTACGAGCAGTACTTC. Amino acid sequence: CASSLAGGTSYEQYF.

This sequence joins TRBV7-3 and TRBJ2-5; 8 bases match TRBD1. V was clipped by 5 bases and J by 1 base; unmatched bases: 6. Per the germline V gene, CDR1 is SGHTA and CDR2 is FQGTGA. The CDR3 has 15 amino acids. The CDR3 is CASSQSGTGQETQYF. CDR3 DNA: TGTGCCAGCAGCCAATCCGGGACAGGCCAAGAGACCCAGTACTTC.

This clone was observed a few times. V and J are TRBV6-5 and TRBJ2-2; D may be TRBD2 (5 bases). Per the germline V gene, CDR1 is MNHEY and CDR2 is SVGAGI. Trimming removed 6 bases from V and 5 bases from J, with 16 bases in between. This CDR3 spans 15 amino acids. As DNA, the CDR3 is TGTGCCAGCAGGAGCAAGGAACCGGGGACCGGGGAGCTGTTTTTT. Encoded protein: CASRSKEPGTGELFF.

This sequence joins TRBV6-1 and TRBJ1-6; 8 nucleotides agree with TRBD1. Germline V gene lookup returns CDR1 MNHNS and CDR2 SASEGT. V lost 6 bases and J lost 7; bases outside the gene matches: 2. The CDR3 is 13 residues long. CDR3 in amino acids: CASRGDRNSPLHF. CDR3 coding DNA: TGTGCCAGCAGGGGGGACAGGAATTCACCCCTCCACTTT.

The J gene is TRBJ2-3, the V gene TRBV10-1, with a weak D call TRBD1 (6 bases). Trimming cost V 4 bases and J 2 bases, with 7 bases left between them. Germline CDR1 and CDR2: WNHNN and SYGVQD (reference sequence). There are 13 residues in the CDR3. The CDR3 DNA reads TGCGCCAGCAGTGGGACAGTCACAGATACGCAGTATTTT. It specifies CASSGTVTDTQYF.

The J gene is TRBJ2-1, the V gene TRBV18; D remains ambiguous. From germline, CDR1 is KGHSH and CDR2 LQKENI. Trimming took 6 bases from V and 6 from J, leaving 6 bases between them. The CDR3 totals 11 residues. CDR3 sequence: CASSDINEQFF. CDR3 in DNA: TGTGCCAGCTCCGACATCAATGAGCAGTTCTTC. Using reference TRBV18 and TRBJ2-1 for the parts outside the CDR3, the full variable domain is NAGVMQNPRHLVRRRGQEARLRCSPMKGHSHVYWYRQLPEEGLKFMVYLQKENIIDESGMPKERFSAEFPKEGPSILRIQQVVRGDSAAYFCASSDINEQFFGPGTRLTVL.

The chain couples TRBV10-3 to TRBJ2-5; TRBD1 might be the D (5 bases). CDR1 and CDR2 from the germline V gene are ENHRY and SYGVKD. Trimming removed 3 bases at V and 3 bases at J, with 17 bases between. This CDR3 has 16 residues. CDR3 nucleotides: TGTGCCATCAGTGAAGGGATTGGGCAGGGAAAAGAGACCCAGTACTTC. Translated: CAISEGIGQGKETQYF.

Only a few counts were recorded for this clone. The chain employs TRBV4-2 and TRBJ1-4; 7 bases are a match to TRBD1. This CDR3 has 14 amino acids. V was pared by 1 base and J by 5 bases, with 1 base of the junction left unmatched. Germline-derived CDR1 and CDR2 are LGHNA and YNFKEQ. The CDR3 protein is CASSQAGQNEKLFF. CDR3 nucleotides: TGTGCCAGCAGCCAAGCGGGACAGAATGAAAAACTGTTTTTT.

This chain uses TRBV19 with TRBJ1-5; 10 bases align to TRBD1. This CDR3 has 13 amino acids. Germline values: CDR1 LNHDA, CDR2 SQIVND (reference sequence). Losses at the gene ends were 11 bases for V and 6 bases for J; bases not matched to a gene: 7. CDR3 in amino acids: CAGGTGVRQPQHF. The CDR3 DNA reads TGTGCCGGCGGGACAGGGGTTCGTCAGCCCCAGCATTTT.

This clone was seen a single time. The rearrangement links TRBV7-8 to TRBJ2-7; the D is unclear. V was shortened by 1 base and J by 1 base, with 2 bases between the two germline ends. CDR3 length: 12 amino acids. Looked up from germline, CDR1 is SGHVS and CDR2 is FQNEAQ. CDR3 amino acids: CASSLESYEQYF. The CDR3 DNA is TGTGCCAGCAGCTTAGAATCCTACGAGCAGTACTTC.

The chain has TRBV19 and TRBJ1-5; D is possibly TRBD1 (6 bases). The ends were cut back, 9 bases at V and 0 bases at J, with 24 bases in the middle. Germline assignment: CDR1 LNHDA and CDR2 SQIVND (reference sequence). The CDR3 covers 18 residues. Here the CDR3 reads CASQIIQGTDYSNQPQHF. The CDR3 DNA sequence: TGTGCCAGCCAGATAATCCAGGGGACCGACTATAGCAATCAGCCCCAGCATTTT.

This rearrangement joins TRBV27 to TRBJ1-1; D is ambiguous. Germline CDR1 MNHEY, CDR2 SMNVEV (reference sequence). With 6 bases removed from V and 0 bases from J, the gap between germline ends came to 14 bases. The CDR3 runs 15 residues. The DNA for the CDR3 is TGTGCCAGCAGGCCCCCCCCGGGATTGAACACTGAAGCTTTCTTT. Its translation: CASRPPPGLNTEAFF.

The V gene is TRBV5-4, the J gene TRBJ2-1, with unresolved D. The length of the CDR3 is 15 residues. V gave up 0 bases and J gave up 3 bases, with 10 bases separating them. CDR1 SGHNT and CDR2 YYREEE come from the germline V gene (reference sequence). The CDR3 DNA reads TGTGCCAGCAGCTTGGTAGGTGGTGGCTACAATGAGCAGTTCTTC. This sequence encodes CASSLVGGGYNEQFF.

This clone was seen once. At one of its ends the junction is not consistent with the germline gene, which may arise from a read error. The CDR3 region has the DNA TGTGCCAGTAGCATAGGACAGGGGAGTTACACTGAAGCTTTCTTT. It codes for CASSIGQGSYTEAFF. The chain uses TRBV19 and TRBJ1-1; 9 bases agree with TRBD1. The CDR3 spans 15 residues. Germline V gives CDR1 LNHDA, CDR2 SQIVND (reference sequence).

This clone occurred once. The rearrangement uses TRBV29-1 and TRBJ2-7, with TRBD1 as a possible D gene (6 bases). In germline, CDR1 is SQVTM, CDR2 ANQGSEA. Trimming removed 1 base from V and 4 bases from J, with 11 bases in between. The CDR3 has 13 amino acids. The CDR3 bases are TGCAGCGTTGAAGTGGGGGCTAAATACGAGCAGTACTTC. Protein sequence: CSVEVGAKYEQYF.

This chain connects TRBV6-5 to TRBJ2-5; D is uncertain. This CDR3 has 13 residues. Germline loops: CDR1 MNHEY, CDR2 SVGAGI. Trimming took 6 bases from V and 4 from J, leaving 12 bases between them. Here the CDR3 reads CASRVTQRETQYF. The CDR3 DNA follows: TGTGCCAGCAGGGTCACGCAAAGAGAGACCCAGTACTTC.